One sample yielded the 10 T cell receptor beta chains listed below, sequenced in a study of Ad26.COV2.S vaccination and SARS-CoV-2 variants. As for treatment: 15 to 20 received Ad26.COV2.S at low or high dose, single or two shots; about 5 received placebo; per-sample allocation not given. After the first vaccine or placebo injection, samples were drawn on day 63. Repertoires were generated with immunoSEQ multiplex PCR, while TCRdb's copy carries only in-frame clones and drops some. Counted here are more than 350,000 clones, 80% to 95% occurring once; the ten biggest clones make up more than 10%. Material: peripheral blood, obtained in a trial of Ad26.COV2.S vaccine versus placebo. The receptors stem from a person between 18 and 65 years old who received the Ad26.COV2.S COVID-19 vaccine or a placebo.

V and J are TRBV27 and TRBJ1-2; the match to TRBD1 covers 8 bases. Germline trimming cut 1 base from V and 8 bases from J; bases unmatched to any gene: 9. The CDR3 has 15 amino acids. CDR1 is MNHEY and CDR2 is SMNVEV in the germline V gene (reference sequence). This CDR3 is CASSLYSGGSGGYTF. CDR3 bases: TGTGCCAGCAGTTTATACTCAGGGGGCAGTGGGGGCTACACCTTC.

This clone was detected a few times. This sequence joins TRBV28 and TRBJ2-2; 13 positions match TRBD2. V shed 5 bases, J shed 5 bases, and the junction held 2 bases outside the gene matches. From germline, CDR1 is MDHEN and CDR2 SYDVKM. The CDR3 contains 15 residues. CDR3 loop: CASSRTSGGTGELFF. CDR3 in DNA: TGTGCCAGCAGTCGGACTAGCGGGGGTACCGGGGAGCTGTTTTTT.

The V call is TRBV28, the J call TRBJ1-4, with D hard to call. This CDR3 spans 14 amino acids. Germline lookup yields CDR1 MDHEN and CDR2 SYDVKM. The V and J ends lost 7 bases and 8 bases respectively, with 17 bases between them. The CDR3: CASTMGPPSEKLFF. The DNA of the CDR3 is TGTGCCAGCACCATGGGCCCGCCCAGCGAAAAACTGTTTTTT.

This clone was detected once. DNA of the CDR3: TGTGCCACCAGCAGAGACGCCCGACTCCAGCACAATGAGCAGTTCTTC. Residues: CATSRDARLQHNEQFF. The chain is built from TRBV15 and TRBJ2-1; no clear D gene. Trimming pared 0 bases from V and 5 bases from J, leaving 14 bases between. Germline loops: CDR1 LNHNV, CDR2 YYDKDF (reference sequence). The CDR3 is 16 residues long.

The chain uses TRBV7-9 and TRBJ2-3; the match to TRBD1 covers 8 bases. The CDR3 sequence is 16 residues long. With 5 bases clipped from V and 1 base from J, the junction kept 8 bases outside the gene matches. CDR1 is SEHNR, CDR2 FQNEAQ, per germline (reference sequence). Written as DNA, the CDR3 is TGTGCCAGCAGCCAACCTGACAGGGGACGCACAGATACGCAGTATTTT. Its translation is CASSQPDRGRTDTQYF.

The chain carries TRBV10-2 and TRBJ2-1, with 11 bases lining up with TRBD2. Trimming cost V 10 bases and J 4 bases; bases outside gene matches: 6. The CDR3 is made up of 14 amino acids. CDR1 WSHSY and CDR2 SAAADI come from the germline V gene. The CDR3 spells CATGGLAGYNEQFF. The CDR3 region has the DNA TGCGCCACAGGAGGACTAGCGGGTTACAATGAGCAGTTCTTC.

V gene TRBV5-8 combines with J gene TRBJ2-5; TRBD2 agrees at 7 bases. The CDR3 covers 15 residues. Trimming took 2 bases from V and 5 from J; bases not matched to a gene: 9. The germline V gene encodes CDR1 SGHTS and CDR2 YDEGEE. The CDR3 sequence: CASSFKRGGTETQYF. The CDR3 DNA is TGTGCCAGCAGCTTTAAGAGGGGAGGGACGGAGACCCAGTACTTC.

The chain couples TRBV21-1 to TRBJ2-1; no DNA check was done on the table's D call, TRBD2. TRBV21-1 is annotated as a pseudogene. The CDR3 totals 18 residues. The CDR3 nucleotides are TGTGCCAGCAGCAAAGAAGATAGCGGGAGTGTCTCCTACAATGAGCAGTTCTTC. It is translated as CASSKEDSGSVSYNEQFF.

The J gene is TRBJ2-3, the V gene TRBV11-3, with TRBD2 as a possible D gene (6 bases). This CDR3 comprises 13 residues. The V gene lost 1 base and the J gene lost 4 bases, with 6 bases spanning the gap. Per the germline V gene, CDR1 is SGHNT and CDR2 is YENEEA. The CDR3 region is CASSLAGADTQYF. The CDR3 DNA is TGTGCCAGCAGCTTAGCGGGAGCAGATACGCAGTATTTT.

This chain joins TRBV6-2 or TRBV6-3 and TRBJ2-3; D may match TRBD1 or TRBD2 (5 bases each). Germline V gene data show CDR1 as MNHEY and CDR2 as SVGEGT. The CDR3 contains 14 residues. V lost 4 bases, J lost 0 bases, and 8 bases lay in between. CDR3 DNA sequence: TGTGCCAGCAGTTTCGGGACCAGCACAGATACGCAGTATTTT. Its translation is CASSFGTSTDTQYF.